The 11 T cell receptor beta chains below come from one sample, sequenced in a study of molecular identifiers for immune sequencing clone quantification. TCRdb re-derived calls from the PCR reads in MiXCR, one entry per CDR3 protein. The sample lists about 500,000 distinct CDR3 sequences; around a fifth were seen once. Sequenced input: naive CD8+ T cells from blood, with Jurkat cell RNA spiked in. Sample subset: FACS-sorted CD8+CD4-CCR7+CD45RA+ naive T cells. The receptors were gathered from a human donor in good health. Some libraries in this study had Jurkat cell RNA spiked in.

To note about this clonotype: Just one base apart from a much larger clone, this may be a read error. This sequence joins TRBV4-1 and TRBJ2-7; D not resolved. CDR1 is MGHRA, CDR2 YSYEKL, per germline. The CDR3 contains 15 residues. The chain's CDR3 is CASSQALGISYEQCF. CDR3 DNA sequence: TGCGCCAGCAGCCAAGCGCTGGGAATATCCTACGAGCAGTGCTTC.

This clonotype came up a few times. V gene TRBV11-2 combines with J gene TRBJ2-5; D is unclear. Germline V gene sequence: CDR1 SGHAT, CDR2 FQNNGV. The CDR3 is 17 amino acids. V gave up 2 bases and J gave up 2 bases, with 18 bases separating them. Written as DNA, the CDR3 is TGTGCCAGCAGCTTAATCGGCCCCGGGCCTCTACAAGAGACCCAGTACTTC. This gives the protein CASSLIGPGPLQETQYF.

The gene calls are TRBV6-5 and TRBJ1-6, with a tentative D call TRBD1 (5 bases). V lost 2 bases to trimming and J lost 4 bases, with 12 bases between them. Looked up from germline, CDR1 is MNHEY and CDR2 is SVGAGI. The CDR3 covers 16 residues. The DNA of the CDR3 is TGTGCCAGCAGTTACCGCGCAGGGCGTTATAATTCACCCCTCCACTTT. This sequence encodes CASSYRAGRYNSPLHF.

This clonotype was counted between two and nine times. This chain links TRBV28 with TRBJ2-5; perhaps D is TRBD1 or TRBD2 (5 bases each). The CDR3 consists of 13 residues. V shed 8 bases and J shed 3 bases, with 13 bases lying between them. Per germline, CDR1 MDHEN and CDR2 SYDVKM. The CDR3 spells CASLGPPEETQYF. CDR3 nucleotide sequence: TGTGCCAGCCTGGGACCGCCGGAAGAGACCCAGTACTTC.

This clonotype was detected only once. This may be a read error, as it is one base from a much larger clone. The chain combines TRBV4-1 with TRBJ1-1; D possibly corresponds to TRBD1 (5 bases). V lost 8 bases and J 2 bases, leaving 18 bases between the germline ends. Germline CDR1 reads MGHRA; CDR2 reads YSYEKL. The CDR3 consists of 15 residues. CDR3 nucleotide sequence: TGCGCCAGCGGCCTTGCATGGGGCTCCAACACTGAAGCTTTCTTT. Its translation is CASGLAWGSNTEAFF.

This clonotype has ten or more counts. The genes are TRBV25-1 and TRBJ1-3; no definite D call. Germline V gene lookup returns CDR1 MGHDK and CDR2 SYGVNS. This CDR3 has 13 residues. Between the trimmed V and J ends, which lost 2 bases and 4 bases, there was a span of 6 bases. The CDR3 protein is CASSERGGNTIYF. The CDR3 DNA is TGTGCCAGCAGTGAACGAGGGGGAAACACCATATATTTT.

V is TRBV20-1 and J is TRBJ2-2, with D perhaps matching TRBD2 (5 bases). CDR3 length: 15 amino acids. V dropped 5 bases and J dropped 6 bases, with 19 bases sitting between them. Looked up from germline, CDR1 is DFQATT and CDR2 is SNEGSKA (reference sequence). The CDR3 sequence is CSAPPLGGTAGELFF. The CDR3 DNA follows: TGCAGTGCTCCGCCACTAGGCGGTACCGCCGGGGAGCTGTTTTTT.

With respect to this clonotype: A single base separates this from a much larger clone, so it may be a read error. V gene TRBV6-5 combines with J gene TRBJ1-1; TRBD1 is a possible D gene (5 bases). CDR3 length equals 13 residues. The germline V gene encodes CDR1 MNHEY and CDR2 SVGAGI. V was cut by 4 bases and J by 5 bases, with 11 bases left in between. CDR3 protein: CASSCRGPTEAFF. CDR3 DNA sequence: TGTGCCAGCAGTTGCCGGGGACCTACTGAAGCTTTCTTT.

With regard to this clonotype: This may come from a read error, since a much larger clone is one base off. The rearrangement links TRBV28 to TRBJ1-1; TRBD1 might be the D (6 bases). The CDR3 length is 14 residues. Germline V gene data show CDR1 as MDHEN and CDR2 as SYDVKM. CDR3 amino acids: CASSFHQGNIEAFF. The CDR3 nucleotides read TGTGCCAGCAGTTTCCATCAGGGGAACATTGAAGCTTTCTTT.

This clonotype was seen a handful of times. The chain has TRBV6-5 and TRBJ2-5, with TRBD1 matching over 8 bases. V dropped 6 bases and J dropped 4; count of bases not matched to a gene: 13. Per the germline V gene, CDR1 is MNHEY and CDR2 is SVGAGI. This CDR3 spans 16 amino acids. Here the CDR3 DNA reads TGTGCCAGCAGCCCAACTCCAGCCAGGGGGCGAGAGACCCAGTACTTC. This sequence encodes CASSPTPARGRETQYF.

The chain recombines TRBV10-2 with TRBJ2-4, with TRBD1 matching 7 bases. This CDR3 spans 16 amino acids. V gave up 0 bases and J gave up 4 bases; unmatched junction bases: 6. Germline CDR1 is WSHSY and CDR2 is SAAADI. The CDR3: CASSESQGPAKNIQYF. CDR3 bases: TGCGCCAGCAGTGAGTCACAGGGGCCGGCGAAAAACATTCAGTACTTC.